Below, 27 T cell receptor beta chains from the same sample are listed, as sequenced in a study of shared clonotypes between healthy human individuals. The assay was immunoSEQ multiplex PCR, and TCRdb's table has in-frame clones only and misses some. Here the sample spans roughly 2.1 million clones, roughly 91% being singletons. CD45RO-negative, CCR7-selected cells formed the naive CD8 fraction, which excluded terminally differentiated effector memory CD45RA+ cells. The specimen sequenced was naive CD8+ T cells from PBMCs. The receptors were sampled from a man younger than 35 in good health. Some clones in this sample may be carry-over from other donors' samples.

The CDR3 region has the DNA TGTGCCAGCAGCTCCTGGACAGGGCTAACCTACGAGCAGTACTTC. Residues: CASSSWTGLTYEQYF. This chain uses TRBV11-2 with TRBJ2-7, with 8 positions matching TRBD1. Germline CDR1 reads SGHAT; CDR2 reads FQNNGV. The junction had 7 bases not matched to a gene; V was cut back by 4 bases and J by 2 bases. There are 15 residues in the CDR3.

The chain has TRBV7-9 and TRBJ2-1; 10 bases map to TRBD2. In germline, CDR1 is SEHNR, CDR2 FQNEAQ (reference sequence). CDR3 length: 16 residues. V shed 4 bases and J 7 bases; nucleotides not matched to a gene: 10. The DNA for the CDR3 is TGTGCCAGCAGCTCACGCAGCGGGAGGGCCAGGAATGAGCAGTTCTTC. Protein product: CASSSRSGRARNEQFF.

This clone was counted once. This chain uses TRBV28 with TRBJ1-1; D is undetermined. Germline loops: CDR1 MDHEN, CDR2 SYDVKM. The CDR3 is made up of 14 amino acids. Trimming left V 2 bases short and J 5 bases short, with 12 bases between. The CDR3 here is CASSLRGFSTEAFF. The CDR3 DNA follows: TGTGCCAGCAGTTTACGCGGGTTTAGTACTGAAGCTTTCTTT.

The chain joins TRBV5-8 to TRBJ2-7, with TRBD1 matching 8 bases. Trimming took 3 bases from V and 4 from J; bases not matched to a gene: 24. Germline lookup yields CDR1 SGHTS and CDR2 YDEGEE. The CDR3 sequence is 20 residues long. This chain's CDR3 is CASSSRMGQEIHRDPYEQYF. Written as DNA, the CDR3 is TGTGCCAGCAGCTCCCGCATGGGACAGGAAATCCATCGAGACCCATACGAGCAGTACTTC.

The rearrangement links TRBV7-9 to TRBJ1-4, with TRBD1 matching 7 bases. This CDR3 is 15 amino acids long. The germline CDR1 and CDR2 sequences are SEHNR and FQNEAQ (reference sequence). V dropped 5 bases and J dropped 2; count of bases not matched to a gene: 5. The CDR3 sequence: CASSQGVWTNEKLFF. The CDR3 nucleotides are TGTGCCAGCAGCCAGGGGGTATGGACTAATGAAAAACTGTTTTTT.

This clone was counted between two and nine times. In DNA, the CDR3 is TGTGCCAGCAGCACCGCCCCACGAGGTGGCTACACCTTC. Its translation is CASSTAPRGGYTF. The V and J genes are TRBV7-9 and TRBJ1-2; D uncertain. Germline V gene data show CDR1 as SEHNR and CDR2 as FQNEAQ (reference sequence). V gave up 5 bases and J gave up 7 bases, with 14 bases separating them. The CDR3 loop spans 13 amino acids.

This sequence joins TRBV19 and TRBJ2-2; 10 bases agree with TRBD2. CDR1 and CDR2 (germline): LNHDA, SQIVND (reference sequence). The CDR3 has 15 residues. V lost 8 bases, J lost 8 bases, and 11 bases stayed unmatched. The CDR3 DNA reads TGTGCCAGTGCACCTAGCGGGAGATTGGAGGGGGAGCTGTTTTTT. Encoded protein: CASAPSGRLEGELFF.

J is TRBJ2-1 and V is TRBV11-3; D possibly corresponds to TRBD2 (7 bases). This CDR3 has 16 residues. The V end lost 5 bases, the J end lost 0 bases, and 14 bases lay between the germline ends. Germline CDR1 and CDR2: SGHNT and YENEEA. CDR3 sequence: CASSKKGGSSYNEQFF. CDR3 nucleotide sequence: TGTGCCAGCAGCAAGAAGGGGGGGAGCTCCTACAATGAGCAGTTCTTC.

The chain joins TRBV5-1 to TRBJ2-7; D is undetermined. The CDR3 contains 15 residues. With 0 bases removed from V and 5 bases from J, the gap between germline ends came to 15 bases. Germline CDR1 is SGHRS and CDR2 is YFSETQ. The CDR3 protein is CASSLANGLKNEQYF. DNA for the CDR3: TGCGCCAGCAGCTTGGCCAATGGTCTTAAGAACGAGCAGTACTTC.

The CDR3 bases are TGTGCCAGCAGTGATAGACCTCGAAATGAGCAGTTCTTC. This encodes CASSDRPRNEQFF. The chain couples TRBV2 to TRBJ2-1; D unclear. The length of the CDR3 is 13 residues. Germline CDR1 SNHLY, CDR2 FYNNEI. The ends were cut back, 3 bases at V and 7 bases at J, with 10 bases in the middle.

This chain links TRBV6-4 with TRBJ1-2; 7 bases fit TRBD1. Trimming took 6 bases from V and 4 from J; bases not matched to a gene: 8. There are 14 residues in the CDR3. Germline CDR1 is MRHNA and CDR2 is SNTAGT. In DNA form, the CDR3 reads TGTGCCAGCAGGCCGGCAGGGGGAAGCTATGGCTACACCTTC. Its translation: CASRPAGGSYGYTF.

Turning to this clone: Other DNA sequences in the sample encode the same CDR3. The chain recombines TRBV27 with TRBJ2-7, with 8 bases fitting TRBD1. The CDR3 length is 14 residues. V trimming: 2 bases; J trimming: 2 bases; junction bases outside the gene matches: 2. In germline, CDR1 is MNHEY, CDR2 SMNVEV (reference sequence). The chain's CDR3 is CASSLGDRPYEQYF. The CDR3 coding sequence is TGTGCCAGCAGTTTAGGGGACAGGCCCTACGAGCAGTACTTC.

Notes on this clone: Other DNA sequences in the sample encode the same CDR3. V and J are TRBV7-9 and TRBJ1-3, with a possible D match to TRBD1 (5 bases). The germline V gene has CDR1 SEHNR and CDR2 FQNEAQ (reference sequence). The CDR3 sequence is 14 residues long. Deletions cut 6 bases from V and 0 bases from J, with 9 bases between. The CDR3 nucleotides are TGTGCCAGCAGTCCGGGGCCCTCTGGAAACACCATATATTTT. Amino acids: CASSPGPSGNTIYF.

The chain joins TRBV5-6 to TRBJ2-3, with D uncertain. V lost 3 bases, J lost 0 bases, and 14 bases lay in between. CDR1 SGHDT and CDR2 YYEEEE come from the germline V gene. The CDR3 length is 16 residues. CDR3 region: CASSSKSGYSTDTQYF. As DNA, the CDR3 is TGTGCCAGCAGCTCGAAATCTGGGTATAGCACAGATACGCAGTATTTT.

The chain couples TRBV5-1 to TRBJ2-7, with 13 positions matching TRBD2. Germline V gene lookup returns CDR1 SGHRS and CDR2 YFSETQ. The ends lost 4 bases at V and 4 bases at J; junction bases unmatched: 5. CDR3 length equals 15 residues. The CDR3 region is CASSPGLAGIYEQYF. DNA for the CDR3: TGCGCCAGCAGCCCGGGACTAGCGGGAATATACGAGCAGTACTTC.

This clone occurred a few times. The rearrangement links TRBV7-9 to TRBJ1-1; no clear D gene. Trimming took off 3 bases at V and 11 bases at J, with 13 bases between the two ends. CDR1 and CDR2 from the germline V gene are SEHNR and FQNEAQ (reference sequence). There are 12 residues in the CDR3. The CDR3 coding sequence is TGTGCCAGCAGCTTTCAGGTTGAATCGGCTTTCTTT. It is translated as CASSFQVESAFF.

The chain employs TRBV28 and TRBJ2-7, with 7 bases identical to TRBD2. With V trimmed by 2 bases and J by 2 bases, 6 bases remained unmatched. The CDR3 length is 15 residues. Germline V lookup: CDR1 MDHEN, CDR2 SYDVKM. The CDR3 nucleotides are TGTGCCAGCAGTTTAGCGGGAGAAGGGGCCTACGAGCAGTACTTC. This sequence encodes CASSLAGEGAYEQYF. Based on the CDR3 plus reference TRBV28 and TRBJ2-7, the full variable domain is DVKVTQSSRYLVKRTGEKVFLECVQDMDHENMFWYRQDPGLGLRLIYFSYDVKMKEKGDIPEGYSVSREKKERFSLILESASTNQTSMYLCASSLAGEGAYEQYFGPGTRLTVT.

DNA of the CDR3: TGCGCCAGCAGCCGTAACACTGAAGCTTTCTTT. Translating it yields CASSRNTEAFF. The chain has TRBV4-1 and TRBJ1-1; D remains ambiguous. This CDR3 is built from 11 residues. The germline gives CDR1 MGHRA, CDR2 YSYEKL. Trimming took off 4 bases at V and 2 bases at J, with 2 bases between the two ends.

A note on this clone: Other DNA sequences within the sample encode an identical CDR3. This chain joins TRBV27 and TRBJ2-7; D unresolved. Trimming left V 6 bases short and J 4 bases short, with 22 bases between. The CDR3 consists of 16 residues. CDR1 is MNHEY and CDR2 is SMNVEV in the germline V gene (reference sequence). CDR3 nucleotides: TGTGCCAGCAGCCCCTCCGGCGGCCCAAAGACTTACGAGCAGTACTTC. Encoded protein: CASSPSGGPKTYEQYF.

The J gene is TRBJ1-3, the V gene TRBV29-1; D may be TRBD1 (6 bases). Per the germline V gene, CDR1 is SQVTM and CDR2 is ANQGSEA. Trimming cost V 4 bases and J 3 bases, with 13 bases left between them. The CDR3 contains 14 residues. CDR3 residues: CSVVAGAYGNTIYF. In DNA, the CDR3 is TGCAGCGTTGTGGCGGGGGCTTATGGAAACACCATATATTTT.

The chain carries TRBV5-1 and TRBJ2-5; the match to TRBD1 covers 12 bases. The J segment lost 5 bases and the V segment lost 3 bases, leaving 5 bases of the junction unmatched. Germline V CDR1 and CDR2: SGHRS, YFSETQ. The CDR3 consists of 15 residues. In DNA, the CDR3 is TGCGCCAGCAGCTGGGACAGGGGGCGAGCGGAGACCCAGTACTTC. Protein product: CASSWDRGRAETQYF.

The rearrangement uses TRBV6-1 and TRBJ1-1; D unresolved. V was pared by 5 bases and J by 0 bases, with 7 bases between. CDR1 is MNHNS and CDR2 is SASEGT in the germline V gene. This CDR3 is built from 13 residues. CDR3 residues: CASSWNMNTEAFF. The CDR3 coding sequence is TGTGCCAGCAGTTGGAACATGAACACTGAAGCTTTCTTT.

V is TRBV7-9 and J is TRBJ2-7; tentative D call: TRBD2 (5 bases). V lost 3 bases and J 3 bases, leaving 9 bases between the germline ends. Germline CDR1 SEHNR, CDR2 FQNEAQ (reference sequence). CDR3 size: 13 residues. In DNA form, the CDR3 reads TGTGCCAGCAGCTTTCGTAGCGTCTACGAGCAGTACTTC. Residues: CASSFRSVYEQYF.

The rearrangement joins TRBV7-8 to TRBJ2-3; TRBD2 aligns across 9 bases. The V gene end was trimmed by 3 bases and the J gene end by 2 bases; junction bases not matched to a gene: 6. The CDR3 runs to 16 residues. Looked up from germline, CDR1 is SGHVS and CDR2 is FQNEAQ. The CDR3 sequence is CASSFATSGYTDTQYF. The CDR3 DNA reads TGTGCCAGCAGCTTCGCGACTAGCGGATACACAGATACGCAGTATTTT. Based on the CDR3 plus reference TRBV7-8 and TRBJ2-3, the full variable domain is GAGVSQSPRYKVAKRGQDVALRCDPISGHVSLFWYQQALGQGPEFLTYFQNEAQLDKSGLPSDRFFAERPEGSVSTLKIQRTQQEDSAVYLCASSFATSGYTDTQYFGPGTRLTVL.

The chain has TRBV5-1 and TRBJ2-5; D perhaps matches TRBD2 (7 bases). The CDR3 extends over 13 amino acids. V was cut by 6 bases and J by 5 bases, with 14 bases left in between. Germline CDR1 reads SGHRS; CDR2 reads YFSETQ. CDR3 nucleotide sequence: TGCGCCAGCATCGGGGAGGGGGATGAGACCCAGTACTTC. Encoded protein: CASIGEGDETQYF.

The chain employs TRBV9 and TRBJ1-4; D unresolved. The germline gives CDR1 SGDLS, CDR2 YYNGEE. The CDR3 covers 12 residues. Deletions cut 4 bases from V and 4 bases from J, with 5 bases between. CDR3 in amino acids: CASSRGNEKLFF. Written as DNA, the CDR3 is TGTGCCAGCAGCCGGGGTAATGAAAAACTGTTTTTT. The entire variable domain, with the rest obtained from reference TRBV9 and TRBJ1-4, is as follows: DSGVTQTPKHLITATGQRVTLRCSPRSGDLSVYWYQQSLDQGLQFLIQYYNGEERAKGNILERFSAQQFPDLHSELNLSSLELGDSALYFCASSRGNEKLFFGSGTQLSVL.

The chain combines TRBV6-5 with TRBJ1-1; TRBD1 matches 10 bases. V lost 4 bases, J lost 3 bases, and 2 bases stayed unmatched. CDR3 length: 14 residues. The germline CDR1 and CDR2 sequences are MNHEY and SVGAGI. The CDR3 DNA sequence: TGTGCCAGCAGTTTCGGACAGGGGGACACTGAAGCTTTCTTT. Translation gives CASSFGQGDTEAFF.